This T cell receptor (beta chain) emerged from a study of shared clonotypes between healthy human individuals. Turning to the study itself: CD4 naive cells filled three plates per donor, CD4 memory three, CD8 naive two and CD8 memory one. Study-wide points: The study drew on few donors, limiting represented genetic and exposure-history diversity. About 5% of naive CD4 clonotypes were shared across a few donors.

The germline gives CDR1 MNHNS, CDR2 SASEGT. The CDR3 consists of 15 residues. V dropped 1 base and J dropped 2 bases, with 11 bases sitting between them. Naive CD8 isolation took CD45RO-negative cells positively selected for CCR7 and excluded terminally differentiated effector memory CD45RA+ cells. On this clone itself: Its antigen remains unknown.

Authors' data handling: For the immunoSEQ data, sequences were junction-only without quality scores, so filtering differed. Sequenced by immunoSEQ multiplex PCR; TCRdb stores in-frame clones only, minus some. V and J calls and clone size are those listed in that table; D and trimming were worked out from the DNA. The repertoire has millions of clones, approximately 94% of them found once; the top ten carry 1% to 1.3%. The chain links TRBV6-1 to TRBJ1-2; maybe TRBD1 (5 bases). The origin of this receptor is a man younger than 30 in good health. Sequencing input: naive CD8+ T cells sorted from blood. CDR3: CASSEVVGGNYGYTF. The CDR3 DNA sequence: TGTGCCAGCAGTGAAGTGGTGGGGGGAAACTATGGCTACACCTTC.